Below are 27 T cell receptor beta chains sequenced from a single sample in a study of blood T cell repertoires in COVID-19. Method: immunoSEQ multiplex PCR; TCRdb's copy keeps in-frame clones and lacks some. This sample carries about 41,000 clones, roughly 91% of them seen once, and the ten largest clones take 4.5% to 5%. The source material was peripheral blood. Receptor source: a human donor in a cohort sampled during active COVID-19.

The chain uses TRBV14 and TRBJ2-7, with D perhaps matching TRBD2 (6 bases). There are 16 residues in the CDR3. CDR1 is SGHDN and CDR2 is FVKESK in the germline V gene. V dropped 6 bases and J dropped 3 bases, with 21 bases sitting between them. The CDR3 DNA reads TGTGCCAGCAGTCACTCCACAGCCGAGGACTACTACGAGCAGTACTTC. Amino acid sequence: CASSHSTAEDYYEQYF.

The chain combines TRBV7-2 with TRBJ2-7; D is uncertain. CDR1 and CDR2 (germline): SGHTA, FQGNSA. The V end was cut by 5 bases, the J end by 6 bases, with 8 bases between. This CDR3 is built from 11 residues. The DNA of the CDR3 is TGTGCCAGCAGCCAAACTACCGAGCAGTACTTC. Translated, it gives CASSQTTEQYF.

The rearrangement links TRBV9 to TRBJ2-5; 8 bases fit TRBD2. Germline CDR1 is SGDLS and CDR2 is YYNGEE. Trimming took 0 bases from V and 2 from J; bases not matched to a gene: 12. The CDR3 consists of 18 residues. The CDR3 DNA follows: TGTGCCAGCAGCGTAGCTACGAGGATAGCGGGAAGTCAAGAGACCCAGTACTTC. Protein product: CASSVATRIAGSQETQYF.

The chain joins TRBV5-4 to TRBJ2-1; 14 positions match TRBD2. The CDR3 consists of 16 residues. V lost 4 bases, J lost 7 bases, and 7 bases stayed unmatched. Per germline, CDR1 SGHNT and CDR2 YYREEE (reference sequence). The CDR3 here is CASSHSGLAGVNEQFF. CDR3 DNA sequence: TGTGCCAGCAGCCATTCGGGACTAGCGGGAGTTAATGAGCAGTTCTTC.

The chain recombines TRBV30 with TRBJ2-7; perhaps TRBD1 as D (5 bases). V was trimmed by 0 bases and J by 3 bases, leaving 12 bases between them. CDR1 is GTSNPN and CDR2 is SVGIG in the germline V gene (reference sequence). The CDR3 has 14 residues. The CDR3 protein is CAWSVDSTNYEQYF. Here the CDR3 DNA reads TGTGCCTGGAGTGTCGACAGTACCAACTACGAGCAGTACTTC.

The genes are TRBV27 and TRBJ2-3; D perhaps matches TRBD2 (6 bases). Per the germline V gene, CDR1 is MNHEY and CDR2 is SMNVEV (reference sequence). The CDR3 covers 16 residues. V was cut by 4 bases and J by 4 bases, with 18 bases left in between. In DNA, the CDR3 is TGTGCCAGCAGTTCCCCGGGACTCCCTTCTGCAGATACGCAGTATTTT. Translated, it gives CASSSPGLPSADTQYF.

The CDR3 spells CASSLHRGSGQPQHF. The CDR3 DNA follows: TGTGCCAGCTCACTCCACAGGGGATCCGGACAGCCCCAGCATTTT. The chain uses TRBV18 and TRBJ1-5; 7 bases map to TRBD1. J lost 7 bases, V lost 4 bases, and 10 bases had no gene match. Germline loops: CDR1 KGHSH, CDR2 LQKENI. The CDR3 consists of 15 residues.

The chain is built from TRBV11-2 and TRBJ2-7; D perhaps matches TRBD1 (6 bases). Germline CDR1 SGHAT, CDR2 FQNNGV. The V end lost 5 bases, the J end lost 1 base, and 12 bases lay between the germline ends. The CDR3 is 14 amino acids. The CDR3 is CASSDRTVSYEQYF. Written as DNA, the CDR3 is TGTGCCAGCAGCGACAGGACAGTATCCTACGAGCAGTACTTC. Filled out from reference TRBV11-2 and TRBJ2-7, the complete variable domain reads EAGVAQSPRYKIIEKRQSVAFWCNPISGHATLYWYQQILGQGPKLLIQFQNNGVVDDSQLPKDRFSAERLKGVDSTLKIQPAKLEDSAVYLCASSDRTVSYEQYFGPGTRLTVT.

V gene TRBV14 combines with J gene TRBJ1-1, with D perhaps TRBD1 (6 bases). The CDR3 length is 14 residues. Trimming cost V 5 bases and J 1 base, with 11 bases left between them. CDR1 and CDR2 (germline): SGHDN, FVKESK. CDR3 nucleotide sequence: TGTGCCAGCAGCTTCCTAGGGGGGAACACTGAAGCTTTCTTT. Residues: CASSFLGGNTEAFF.

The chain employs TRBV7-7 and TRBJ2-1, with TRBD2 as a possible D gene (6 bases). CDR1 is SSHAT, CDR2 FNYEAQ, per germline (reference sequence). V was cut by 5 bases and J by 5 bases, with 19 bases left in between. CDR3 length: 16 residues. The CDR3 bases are TGTGCCAGCAGCCCCCTTGAAACGGGAGTTGACAATGAGCAGTTCTTC. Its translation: CASSPLETGVDNEQFF.

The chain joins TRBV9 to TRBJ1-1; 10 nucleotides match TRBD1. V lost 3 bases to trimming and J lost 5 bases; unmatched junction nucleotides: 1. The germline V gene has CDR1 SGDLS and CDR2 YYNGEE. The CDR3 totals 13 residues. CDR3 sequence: CASSAGQGTEAFF. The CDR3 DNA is TGTGCCAGCAGCGCGGGACAGGGGACTGAAGCTTTCTTT.

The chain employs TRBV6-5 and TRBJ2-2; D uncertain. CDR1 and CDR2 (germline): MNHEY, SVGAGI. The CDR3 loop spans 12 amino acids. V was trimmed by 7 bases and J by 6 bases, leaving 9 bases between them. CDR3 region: CASNSYAGELFF. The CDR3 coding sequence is TGTGCCAGCAATTCCTATGCCGGGGAGCTGTTTTTT.

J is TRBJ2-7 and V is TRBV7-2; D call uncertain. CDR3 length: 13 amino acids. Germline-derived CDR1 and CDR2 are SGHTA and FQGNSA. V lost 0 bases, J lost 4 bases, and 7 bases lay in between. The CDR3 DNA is TGTGCCAGCAGCTTAGCGGTCGGTTACGAGCAGTACTTC. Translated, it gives CASSLAVGYEQYF.

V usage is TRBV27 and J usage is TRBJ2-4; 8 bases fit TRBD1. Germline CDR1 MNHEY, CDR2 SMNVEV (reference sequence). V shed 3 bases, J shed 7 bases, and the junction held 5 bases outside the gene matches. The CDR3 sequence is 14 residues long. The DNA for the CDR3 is TGTGCCAGCAGTTTTCTGGGACAGGCCAACATTCAGTACTTC. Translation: CASSFLGQANIQYF.

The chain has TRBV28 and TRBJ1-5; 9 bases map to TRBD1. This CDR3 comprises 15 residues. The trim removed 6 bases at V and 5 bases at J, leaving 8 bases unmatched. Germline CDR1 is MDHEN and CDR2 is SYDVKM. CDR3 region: CASRWTGVSHQPQHF. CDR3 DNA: TGTGCCAGCAGGTGGACAGGGGTGTCGCATCAGCCCCAGCATTTT.

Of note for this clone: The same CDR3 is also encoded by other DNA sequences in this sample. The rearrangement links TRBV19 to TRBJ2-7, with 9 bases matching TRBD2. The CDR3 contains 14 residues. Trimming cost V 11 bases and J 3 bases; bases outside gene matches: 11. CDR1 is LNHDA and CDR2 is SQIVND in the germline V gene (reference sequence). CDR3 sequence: CASSAGGGLYEQYF. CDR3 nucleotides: TGTGCCTCCTCGGCGGGGGGGGGCCTCTACGAGCAGTACTTC.

The CDR3 nucleotides read TGTGCCAGCAGCCAAGAGTGGGGGCCCGGCTACGAGCAGTACTTC. Translated, it gives CASSQEWGPGYEQYF. The rearrangement uses TRBV3-1 (or the pseudogene TRBV3-2) and TRBJ2-7, with D perhaps matching TRBD1 (6 bases). The germline V gene has CDR1 LGHDT and CDR2 YNNKEL (reference sequence). The CDR3 extends over 15 amino acids. V was cut by 0 bases and J by 3 bases, with 12 bases left in between.

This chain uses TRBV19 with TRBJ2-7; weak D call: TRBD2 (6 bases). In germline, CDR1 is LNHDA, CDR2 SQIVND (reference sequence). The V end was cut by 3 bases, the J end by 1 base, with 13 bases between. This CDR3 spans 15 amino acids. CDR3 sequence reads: CASSISLGRSYEQYF. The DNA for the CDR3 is TGTGCCAGTAGTATTTCACTGGGGAGGTCCTACGAGCAGTACTTC.

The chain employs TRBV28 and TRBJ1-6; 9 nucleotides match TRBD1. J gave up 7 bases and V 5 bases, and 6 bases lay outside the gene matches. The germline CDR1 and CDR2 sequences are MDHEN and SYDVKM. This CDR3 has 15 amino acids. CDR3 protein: CASSPADRGNSPLHF. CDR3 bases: TGTGCCAGCAGTCCGGCGGACAGGGGCAATTCACCCCTCCACTTT. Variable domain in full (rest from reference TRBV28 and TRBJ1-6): DVKVTQSSRYLVKRTGEKVFLECVQDMDHENMFWYRQDPGLGLRLIYFSYDVKMKEKGDIPEGYSVSREKKERFSLILESASTNQTSMYLCASSPADRGNSPLHFGNGTRLTVT.

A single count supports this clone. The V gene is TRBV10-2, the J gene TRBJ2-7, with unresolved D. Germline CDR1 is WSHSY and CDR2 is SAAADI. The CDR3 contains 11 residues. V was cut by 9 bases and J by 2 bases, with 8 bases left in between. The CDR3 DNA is TGCGCCAGTGGTAGTGCCTACGAGCAGTACTTC. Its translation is CASGSAYEQYF.

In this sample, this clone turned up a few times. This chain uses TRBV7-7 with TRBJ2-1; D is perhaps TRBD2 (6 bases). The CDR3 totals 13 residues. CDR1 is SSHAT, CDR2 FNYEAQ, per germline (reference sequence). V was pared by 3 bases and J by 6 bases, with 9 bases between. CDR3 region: CASSFGGFNEQFF. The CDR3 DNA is TGTGCCAGCAGCTTCGGGGGTTTCAATGAGCAGTTCTTC.

CDR3 sequence reads: CASSAPRLTGAYSNQPQHF. CDR3 DNA: TGTGCCAGCAGCGCGCCGAGATTGACAGGGGCCTATAGCAATCAGCCCCAGCATTTT. This chain uses TRBV9 with TRBJ1-5, with 8 positions matching TRBD1. V lost 3 bases to trimming and J lost 0 bases; unmatched junction nucleotides: 14. Looked up from germline, CDR1 is SGDLS and CDR2 is YYNGEE. CDR3 length: 19 amino acids.

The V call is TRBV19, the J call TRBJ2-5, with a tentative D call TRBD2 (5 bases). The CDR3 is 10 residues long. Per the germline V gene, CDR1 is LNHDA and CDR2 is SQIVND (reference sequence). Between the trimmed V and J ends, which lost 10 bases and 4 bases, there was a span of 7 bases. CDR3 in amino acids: CAKAGETQYF. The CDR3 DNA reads TGTGCCAAGGCGGGAGAGACCCAGTACTTC.

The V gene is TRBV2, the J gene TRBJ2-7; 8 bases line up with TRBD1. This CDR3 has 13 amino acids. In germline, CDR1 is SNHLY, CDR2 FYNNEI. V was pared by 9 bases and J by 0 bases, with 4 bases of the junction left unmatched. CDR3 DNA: TGTGCCAGGCAGACAGGGGCCTCCTACGAGCAGTACTTC. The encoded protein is CARQTGASYEQYF. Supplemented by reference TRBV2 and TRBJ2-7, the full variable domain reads EPEVTQTPSHQVTQMGQEVILRCVPISNHLYFYWYRQILGQKVEFLVSFYNNEISEKSEIFDDQFSVERPDGSNFTLKIRSTKLEDSAMYFCARQTGASYEQYFGPGTRLTVT.

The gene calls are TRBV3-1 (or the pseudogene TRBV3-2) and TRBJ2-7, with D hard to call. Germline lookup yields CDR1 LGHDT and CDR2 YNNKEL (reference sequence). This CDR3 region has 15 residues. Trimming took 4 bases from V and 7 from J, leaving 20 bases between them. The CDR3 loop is CASSPGTAGTWEQYF. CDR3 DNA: TGTGCCAGCAGCCCCGGCACAGCCGGTACGTGGGAGCAGTACTTC.

CDR3 region: CASSLEIAGGMGETQYF. In DNA, the CDR3 is TGTGCCAGCAGCTTAGAGATAGCGGGAGGGATGGGGGAGACCCAGTACTTC. The chain employs TRBV11-2 and TRBJ2-5; 11 bases agree with TRBD2. V dropped 0 bases and J dropped 5; count of bases not matched to a gene: 8. There are 17 residues in the CDR3. Germline V CDR1 and CDR2: SGHAT, FQNNGV. The whole variable domain, filled in from reference TRBV11-2 and TRBJ2-5, reads EAGVAQSPRYKIIEKRQSVAFWCNPISGHATLYWYQQILGQGPKLLIQFQNNGVVDDSQLPKDRFSAERLKGVDSTLKIQPAKLEDSAVYLCASSLEIAGGMGETQYFGPGTRLLVL.

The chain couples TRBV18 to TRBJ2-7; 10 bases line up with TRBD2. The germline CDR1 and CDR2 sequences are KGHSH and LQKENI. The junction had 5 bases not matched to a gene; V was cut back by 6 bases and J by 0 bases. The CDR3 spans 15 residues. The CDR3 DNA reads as TGTGCCAGCTCCCTAGCGGGAGACCTCTCCTACGAGCAGTACTTC. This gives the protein CASSLAGDLSYEQYF.